This T cell receptor (beta chain) was documented in a study of blood T cells in healthy people across ages. Study as a whole: In model experiments, template switching was able to capture about one barcoded beta molecule for every two T cells that were present. Findings of the study overall: Measured against age, TCR beta diversity per million T cells decreased in a roughly linear manner. Estimates based on one million T cells were treated as lower bounds.

Total RNA amounts of at least 5 micrograms were extracted per sample. The CDR3 has 15 amino acids. V shed 2 bases, J shed 5 bases, and the junction held 8 bases outside the gene matches. Germline V CDR1 and CDR2: ENHRY, SYGVKD. About this clonotype: Antigen specificity is unknown.

Next came a second PCR, run for about 7 to 12 cycles, which used a sample-barcoded 5' primer along with a J-beta primer mix. In TCRdb, the 5' RACE reads were re-called with MiXCR into one record per CDR3 protein. The sample has about 1,600,000 distinct CDR3 sequences; 42% are singletons. This chain connects TRBV10-3 to TRBJ2-7, with TRBD1 matching 8 bases. The sequencing input was blood. The receptor's source is a woman aged 18-29 years in good health. CDR3 sequence reads: CAISEPLTGVDEQYF. In DNA, the CDR3 is TGTGCCATCAGTGAGCCACTGACAGGGGTGGACGAGCAGTACTTC.